These 15 T cell receptor beta chains were all obtained from the same sample, sequenced in a study of T-cell memory formation after mild COVID-19 (dated by TCRdb to the early 2020s). Receptor amplification or capture employed 5' RACE. TCRdb records Illumina NovaSeq 6000 as the sequencer. In TCRdb, the public reads were trimmed at Q25 with fastp and aligned with MiXCR, with productive beta chains retained. Merged by CDR3 protein, the rows form single entries marked with the most common genes and DNA. In this sample the table shows 350,000 to 500,000 distinct CDR3 sequences, 23% of which occur a single time. In total, the top ten clones hold around 14% of the sample. The sequenced material came from PBMCs or a T cell subset sorted from them (not recorded which). These receptors all come from an adult woman who had mild COVID-19 (a few samples of this study predate the infection). The sample titles of this study are shuffled in the database, so cell type and time point are left out; the donor was told from shared clones.

This clonotype has a handful of counts. The chain links TRBV4-1 to TRBJ1-1; D perhaps matches TRBD1 (6 bases). This CDR3 contains 17 residues. The germline gives CDR1 MGHRA, CDR2 YSYEKL. The V and J ends lost 1 base and 0 bases respectively, with 15 bases between them. CDR3 sequence reads: CASSQGGLRDMNTEAFF. In DNA, the CDR3 is TGCGCCAGCAGCCAAGGGGGATTGAGGGACATGAACACTGAAGCTTTCTTT.

This clonotype was found a few times. The chain has TRBV25-1 and TRBJ1-1; possibly TRBD1 for D (5 bases). CDR3 size: 15 residues. CDR1 and CDR2 (germline): MGHDK, SYGVNS. Trimming pared 0 bases from V and 5 bases from J, leaving 13 bases between. DNA for the CDR3: TGTGCCAGCAGTGAATATGGGGCGGACCGAACTGAAGCTTTCTTT. This gives the protein CASSEYGADRTEAFF.

In its sample, this clonotype was seen a few times. The rearrangement links TRBV20-1 to TRBJ2-7; D not certain. V lost 8 bases and J lost 2, with 13 bases in between. CDR3 length: 12 amino acids. Germline V gene data show CDR1 as DFQATT and CDR2 as SNEGSKA (reference sequence). Written as DNA, the CDR3 is TGCAGTACTCCAGATACCACCTACGAGCAGTACTTC. Translating it yields CSTPDTTYEQYF.

The sample holds a few counts of this clonotype. The genes are TRBV12-3 or TRBV12-4 and TRBJ2-3; 10 bases fit TRBD2. The CDR3 is 18 residues long. The V segment lost 5 bases and the J segment 2 bases; nucleotides outside the gene matches: 13. Here the CDR3 reads CASSRTSGVSIDTDTQYF. CDR3 in DNA: TGTGCCAGCAGTCGTACTAGCGGGGTCTCCATTGACACAGATACGCAGTATTTT.

The rearrangement uses TRBV5-1 and TRBJ2-7; TRBD1 agrees at 8 bases. Germline CDR1 reads SGHRS; CDR2 reads YFSETQ. The CDR3 sequence is 17 residues long. J was trimmed by 6 bases and V by 0 bases; bases with no gene match: 14. The CDR3 loop is CASSLAGDGTGEAEQYF. Written as DNA, the CDR3 is TGCGCCAGCAGCTTGGCCGGAGACGGGACAGGTGAGGCCGAGCAGTACTTC.

This chain connects TRBV7-9 to TRBJ1-1; possibly TRBD1 for D (5 bases). The CDR3 covers 12 residues. Germline V gene sequence: CDR1 SEHNR, CDR2 FQNEAQ (reference sequence). V lost 5 bases and J lost 4, with 8 bases in between. The CDR3 DNA is TGTGCCAGCAGCGTAGGGGTCACTGAAGCTTTCTTT. It codes for CASSVGVTEAFF.

This clonotype was observed at least ten times. V usage is TRBV11-2 and J usage is TRBJ2-1, with 8 bases that match TRBD1. V was clipped by 6 bases and J by 8 bases; unmatched bases: 15. The CDR3 is 16 amino acids. From germline, CDR1 is SGHAT and CDR2 FQNNGV. Here the CDR3 DNA reads TGTGCCAGCAGTATAACCCCCGGGACAGGTAGGGATGAGCAGTTCTTC. Protein sequence: CASSITPGTGRDEQFF.

The V call is TRBV5-1, the J call TRBJ2-2, with D unresolved. V was clipped by 1 base and J by 2 bases, with 15 bases between them. Germline V CDR1 and CDR2: SGHRS, YFSETQ. The CDR3 extends over 17 amino acids. DNA of the CDR3: TGCGCCAGCAGCTTGACCCCCCCAGGCCTCAACACCGGGGAGCTGTTTTTT. Translation: CASSLTPPGLNTGELFF.

There are a few counts of this clonotype. The V gene is TRBV14, the J gene TRBJ1-6; D not resolved. Between the trimmed V and J ends, which lost 0 bases and 10 bases, there was a span of 19 bases. The CDR3 consists of 17 residues. Germline CDR1 reads SGHDN; CDR2 reads FVKESK. CDR3 coding DNA: TGTGCCAGCAGCCAAGATATAACCCACCGACTGGGATCACCCCTCCACTTT. Translating it yields CASSQDITHRLGSPLHF.

The chain links TRBV6-2 or TRBV6-3 to TRBJ2-6; no clear D gene. Germline V CDR1 and CDR2: MNHEY, SVGEGT. Between the trimmed V and J ends, which lost 8 bases and 3 bases, there was a span of 2 bases. CDR3 length: 11 residues. Here the CDR3 reads CASVGANVLTF. The CDR3 bases are TGTGCCAGCGTTGGGGCCAACGTCCTGACTTTC.

The chain combines TRBV7-9 with TRBJ2-3; TRBD2 aligns across 7 bases. CDR3 length: 9 residues. Germline V gene lookup returns CDR1 SEHNR and CDR2 FQNEAQ (reference sequence). The V segment lost 11 bases and the J segment 10 bases; nucleotides outside the gene matches: 3. The CDR3: CASGRAQYF. In DNA, the CDR3 is TGTGCCTCAGGGAGGGCGCAGTATTTT.

The rearrangement links TRBV5-1 to TRBJ1-2; 9 bases match TRBD1. The CDR3 covers 14 residues. The germline CDR1 and CDR2 sequences are SGHRS and YFSETQ. V lost 1 base and J lost 8; bases outside the gene matches: 6. This chain's CDR3 is CASSLRQGDTGYTF. For the CDR3, the DNA is TGCGCCAGCAGCTTGCGACAGGGGGATACGGGCTACACCTTC. Full variable domain (missing parts from reference TRBV5-1 and TRBJ1-2): KAGVTQTPRYLIKTRGQQVTLSCSPISGHRSVSWYQQTPGQGLQFLFEYFSETQRNKGNFPGRFSGRQFSNSRSEMNVSTLELGDSALYLCASSLRQGDTGYTFGSGTRLTVV.

This rearrangement joins TRBV21-1 to TRBJ2-3; the D segment call TRBD2 is taken from the table without a DNA check. TRBV21-1 is given as a pseudogene. There are 17 residues in the CDR3. The CDR3 DNA follows: TGTGCCAGCAGCAAAGGAGGGCCACCCGTTTGCACAGATACGCAGTATTTT. This translates into CASSKGGPPVCTDTQYF.

This clonotype was recorded at least ten times. The CDR3 here is CASSLGHPIAGELFF. The CDR3 region has the DNA TGCGCCAGCAGCTTAGGACACCCTATAGCCGGGGAGCTGTTTTTT. V gene TRBV5-1 combines with J gene TRBJ2-2; TRBD1 might be the D (5 bases). Between the trimmed V and J ends, which lost 2 bases and 6 bases, there was a span of 14 bases. CDR3 length equals 15 residues. CDR1 is SGHRS, CDR2 YFSETQ, per germline. Combining the CDR3 with reference TRBV5-1 and TRBJ2-2 gives the whole variable domain KAGVTQTPRYLIKTRGQQVTLSCSPISGHRSVSWYQQTPGQGLQFLFEYFSETQRNKGNFPGRFSGRQFSNSRSEMNVSTLELGDSALYLCASSLGHPIAGELFFGEGSRLTVL.

The sample holds a few counts of this clonotype. This chain connects TRBV3-1 to TRBJ1-1; 9 nucleotides agree with TRBD1. Germline loops: CDR1 LGHDT, CDR2 YNNKEL (reference sequence). CDR3 length: 13 residues. Trimming cost V 2 bases and J 11 bases; bases outside gene matches: 6. For the CDR3, the DNA is TGTGCCAGCAGCCAAAGTCGGGACAGGGCGGCTTTCTTT. Residues: CASSQSRDRAAFF.